The clone carrying this T cell receptor (beta chain) has at least ten counts. Its specificity is unknown. The data belong to a study of T cell repertoires in cytomegalovirus infection. Study-wide context: It was the public TCR beta signatures that indicated both CMV infection and matching HLA type.

V lost 2 bases and J lost 4, with 21 bases in between. The CDR3 extends over 17 amino acids. The germline V gene has CDR1 MNHEY and CDR2 SVGEGT. TCRdb re-derived calls from the reads in MiXCR, one entry per CDR3 protein. This sample has 340,000 or so distinct CDR3 sequences, with just under 25% found just once. This sequence joins TRBV6-2 or TRBV6-3 and TRBJ2-7; D might be TRBD2 (6 bases). The sequence came from a human donor in good health (CMV status not recorded). Some clones in this sample may be carry-over from other donors' samples. This specimen was cultured PBMCs, taken from culture after CMV antigen stimulation. In nucleotides, the CDR3 is TGTGCCAGCAGTTACAATTTAATTATCCGGGAGTCGTACGAGCAGTACTTC. Its translation: CASSYNLIIRESYEQYF.